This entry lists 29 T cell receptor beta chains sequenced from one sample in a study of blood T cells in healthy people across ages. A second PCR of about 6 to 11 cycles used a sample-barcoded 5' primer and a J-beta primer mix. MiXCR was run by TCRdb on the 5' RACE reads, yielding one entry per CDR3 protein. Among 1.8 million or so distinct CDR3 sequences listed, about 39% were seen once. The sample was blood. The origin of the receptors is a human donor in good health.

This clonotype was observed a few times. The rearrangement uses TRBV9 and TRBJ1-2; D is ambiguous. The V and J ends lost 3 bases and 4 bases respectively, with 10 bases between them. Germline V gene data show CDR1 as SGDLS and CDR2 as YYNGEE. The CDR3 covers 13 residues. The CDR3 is CASSAYLSYGYTF. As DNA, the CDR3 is TGTGCCAGCAGCGCGTATCTCTCCTATGGCTACACCTTC.

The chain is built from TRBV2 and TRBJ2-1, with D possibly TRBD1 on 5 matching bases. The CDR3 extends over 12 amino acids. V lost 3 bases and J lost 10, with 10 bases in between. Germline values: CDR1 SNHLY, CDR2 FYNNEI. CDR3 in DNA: TGTGCCAGCAGTGAGAGAAGACAGGAGCAGTTCTTC. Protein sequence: CASSERRQEQFF.

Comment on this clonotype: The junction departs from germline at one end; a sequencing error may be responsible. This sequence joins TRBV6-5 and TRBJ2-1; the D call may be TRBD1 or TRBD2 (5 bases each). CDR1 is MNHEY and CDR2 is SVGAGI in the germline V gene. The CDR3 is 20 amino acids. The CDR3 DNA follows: TGTGCCAGCAGTTACTCTGATGGGGGTCATGAGAGGGAAACCCGAGATGAGCAATTCTTC. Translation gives CASSYSDGGHERETRDEQFF.

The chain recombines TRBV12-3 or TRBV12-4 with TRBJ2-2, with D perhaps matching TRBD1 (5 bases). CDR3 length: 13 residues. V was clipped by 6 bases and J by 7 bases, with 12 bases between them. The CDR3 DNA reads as TGTGCCAGCAGGGGGCCGGGTGACGGGGAGCTGTTTTTT. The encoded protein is CASRGPGDGELFF.

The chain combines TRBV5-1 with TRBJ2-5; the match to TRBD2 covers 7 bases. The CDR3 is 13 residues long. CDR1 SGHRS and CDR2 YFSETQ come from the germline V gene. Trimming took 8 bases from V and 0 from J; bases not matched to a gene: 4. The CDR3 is CASTRGDQETQYF. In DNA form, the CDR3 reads TGCGCCAGTACTCGGGGGGACCAAGAGACCCAGTACTTC.

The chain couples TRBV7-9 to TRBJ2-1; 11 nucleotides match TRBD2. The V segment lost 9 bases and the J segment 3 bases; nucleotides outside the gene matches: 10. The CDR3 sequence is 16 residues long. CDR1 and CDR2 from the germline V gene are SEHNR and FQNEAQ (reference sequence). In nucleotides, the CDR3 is TGTGCCAGTAGCAAGGTGACTAGCGGGGACTACAATGAGCAGTTCTTC. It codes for CASSKVTSGDYNEQFF.

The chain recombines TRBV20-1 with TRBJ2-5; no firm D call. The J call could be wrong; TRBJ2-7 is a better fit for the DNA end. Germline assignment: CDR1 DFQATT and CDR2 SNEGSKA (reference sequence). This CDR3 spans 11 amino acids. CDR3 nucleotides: TGCAGTGCTAGAGGTGTTCTCGAGCAGTACTTC. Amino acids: CSARGVLEQYF.

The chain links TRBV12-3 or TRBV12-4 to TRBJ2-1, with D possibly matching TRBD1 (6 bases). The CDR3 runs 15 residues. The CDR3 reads CADGWGHSSYNEQFF. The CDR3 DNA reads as TGTGCTGACGGGTGGGGACACAGCTCCTACAATGAGCAGTTCTTC.

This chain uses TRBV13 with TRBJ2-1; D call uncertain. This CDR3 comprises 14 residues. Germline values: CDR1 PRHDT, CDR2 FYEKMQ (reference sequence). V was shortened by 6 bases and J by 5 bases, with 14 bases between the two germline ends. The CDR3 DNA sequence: TGTGCCAGCAGATCCTTGGGTCTCAACAATGAGCAGTTCTTC. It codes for CASRSLGLNNEQFF.

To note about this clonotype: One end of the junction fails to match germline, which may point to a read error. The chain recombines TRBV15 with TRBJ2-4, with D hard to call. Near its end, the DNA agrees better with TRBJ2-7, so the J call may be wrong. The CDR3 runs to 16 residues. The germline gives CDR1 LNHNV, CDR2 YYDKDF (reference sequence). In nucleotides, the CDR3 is TGTGCCACCAGCAGAGATCTACTCCAGATCTCCCACGAGCAGTACTTC. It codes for CATSRDLLQISHEQYF.

The CDR3 reads CASSLQGDFTEAFF. The DNA for the CDR3 is TGTGCCAGCAGCTTACAAGGGGATTTCACTGAAGCTTTCTTT. This chain joins TRBV11-2 and TRBJ1-1; weak D call: TRBD1 (5 bases). V was clipped by 2 bases and J by 4 bases, with 11 bases between them. The CDR3 has 14 residues. Per germline, CDR1 SGHAT and CDR2 FQNNGV.

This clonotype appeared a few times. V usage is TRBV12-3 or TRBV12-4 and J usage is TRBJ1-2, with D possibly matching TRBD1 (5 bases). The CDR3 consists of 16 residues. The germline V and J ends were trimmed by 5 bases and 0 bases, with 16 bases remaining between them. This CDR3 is CASSPLGDPTNYGYTF. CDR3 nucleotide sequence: TGTGCCAGCAGTCCCTTAGGGGACCCTACTAACTATGGCTACACCTTC.

CDR3 nucleotides: TGTGCCAGCAGCTTCGGAGGGTCTGGCAAGGGCTACACCTTC. It yields the protein CASSFGGSGKGYTF. This chain joins TRBV5-6 and TRBJ1-2; D unclear. The CDR3 is 14 amino acids. The germline gives CDR1 SGHDT, CDR2 YYEEEE. V was trimmed by 2 bases and J by 8 bases, leaving 16 bases between them.

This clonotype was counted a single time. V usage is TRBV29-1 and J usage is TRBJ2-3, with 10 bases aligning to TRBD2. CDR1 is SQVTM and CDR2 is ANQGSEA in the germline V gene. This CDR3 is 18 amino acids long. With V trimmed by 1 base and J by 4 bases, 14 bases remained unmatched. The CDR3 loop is CSVEGGPSGGAISDTQYF. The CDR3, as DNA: TGCAGCGTTGAAGGGGGTCCCAGCGGGGGGGCCATTTCAGATACGCAGTATTTT.

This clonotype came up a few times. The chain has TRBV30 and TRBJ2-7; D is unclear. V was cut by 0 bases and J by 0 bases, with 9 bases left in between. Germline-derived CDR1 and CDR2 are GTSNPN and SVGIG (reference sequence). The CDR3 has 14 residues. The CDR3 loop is CAWSVHGSSYEQYF. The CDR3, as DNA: TGTGCCTGGAGTGTACATGGCAGCTCCTACGAGCAGTACTTC.

The CDR3 coding sequence is TGTGCCACATCACGGCCTGGCACAGATACGCAGTATTTT. Protein sequence: CATSRPGTDTQYF. The chain uses TRBV10-3 and TRBJ2-3; unclear D gene. This CDR3 comprises 13 residues. Germline CDR1 ENHRY, CDR2 SYGVKD. Trimming removed 10 bases at V and 1 base at J, with 12 bases between.

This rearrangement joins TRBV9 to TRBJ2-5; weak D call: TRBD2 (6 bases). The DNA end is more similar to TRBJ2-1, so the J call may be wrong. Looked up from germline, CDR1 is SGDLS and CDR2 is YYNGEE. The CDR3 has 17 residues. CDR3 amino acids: CASSVGVGTGPQETQFF. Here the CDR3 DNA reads TGTGCCAGCAGCGTAGGGGTCGGGACTGGACCCCAAGAGACCCAGTTCTTC.

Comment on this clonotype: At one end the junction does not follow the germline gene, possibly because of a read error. The chain's CDR3 is CSARGDPFYGERYF. CDR3 in DNA: TGCAGTGCTAGAGGGGACCCATTCTATGGCGAGCGGTACTTC. The chain combines TRBV20-1 with TRBJ2-7; the D gene could be TRBD1 or TRBD2 (5 bases each). Germline lookup yields CDR1 DFQATT and CDR2 SNEGSKA (reference sequence). The CDR3 extends over 14 amino acids.

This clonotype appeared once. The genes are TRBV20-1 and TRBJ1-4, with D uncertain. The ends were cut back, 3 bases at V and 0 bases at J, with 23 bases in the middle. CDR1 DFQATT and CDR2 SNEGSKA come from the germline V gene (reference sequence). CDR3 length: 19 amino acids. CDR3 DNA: TGCAGTGCTAGTGATTGGGAAGACAATGACGCTCCAACTAATGAAAAACTGTTTTTT. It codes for CSASDWEDNDAPTNEKLFF.

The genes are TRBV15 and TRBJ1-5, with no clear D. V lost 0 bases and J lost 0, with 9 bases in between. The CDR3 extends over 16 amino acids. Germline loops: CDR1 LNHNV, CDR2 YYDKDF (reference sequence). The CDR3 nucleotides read TGTGCCACCAGCAGAGATCGTGGCAATAGCAATCAGCCCCAGCATTTT. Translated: CATSRDRGNSNQPQHF.

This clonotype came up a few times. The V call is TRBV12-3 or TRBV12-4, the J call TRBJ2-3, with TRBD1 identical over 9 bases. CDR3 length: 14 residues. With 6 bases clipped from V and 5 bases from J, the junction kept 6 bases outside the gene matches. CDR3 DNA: TGTGCCAGCAGCATACAGGGGGCTATAGATACGCAGTATTTT. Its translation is CASSIQGAIDTQYF.

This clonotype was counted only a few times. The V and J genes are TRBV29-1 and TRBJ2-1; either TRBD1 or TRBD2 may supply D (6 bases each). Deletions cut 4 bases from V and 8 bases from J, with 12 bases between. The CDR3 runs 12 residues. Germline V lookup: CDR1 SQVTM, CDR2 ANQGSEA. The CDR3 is CSVGSGGYEQFF. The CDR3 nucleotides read TGCAGCGTTGGTTCCGGGGGCTATGAGCAGTTCTTC.

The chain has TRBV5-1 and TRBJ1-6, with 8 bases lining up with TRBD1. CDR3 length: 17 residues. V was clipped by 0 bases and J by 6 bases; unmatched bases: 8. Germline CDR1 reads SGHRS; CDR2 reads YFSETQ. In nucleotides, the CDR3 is TGCGCCAGCAGCTTGGTCACGGGACAGGTTTCTAATTCACCCCTCCACTTT. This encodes CASSLVTGQVSNSPLHF.

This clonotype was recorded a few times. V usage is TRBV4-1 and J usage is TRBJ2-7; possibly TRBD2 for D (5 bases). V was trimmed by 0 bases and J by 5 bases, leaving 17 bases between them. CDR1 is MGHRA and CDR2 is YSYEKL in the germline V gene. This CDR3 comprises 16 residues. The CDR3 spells CASSQDGSGLPDEQYF. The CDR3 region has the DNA TGCGCCAGCAGCCAAGATGGGAGTGGCCTTCCAGACGAGCAGTACTTC.

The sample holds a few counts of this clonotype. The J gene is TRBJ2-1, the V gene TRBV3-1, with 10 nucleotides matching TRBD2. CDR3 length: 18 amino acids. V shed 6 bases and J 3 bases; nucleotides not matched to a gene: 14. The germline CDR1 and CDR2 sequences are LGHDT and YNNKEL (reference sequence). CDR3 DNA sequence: TGTGCCAGCAGAATAGAGCGGGGGGGATCCTCTGTCTACAATGAGCAGTTCTTC. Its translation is CASRIERGGSSVYNEQFF.

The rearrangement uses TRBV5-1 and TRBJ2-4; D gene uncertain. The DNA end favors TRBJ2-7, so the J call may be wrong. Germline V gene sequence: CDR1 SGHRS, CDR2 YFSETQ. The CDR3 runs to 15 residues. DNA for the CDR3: TGCGCCAGCAGCTTGGGGTCCCCCACGCCCTACGAGCAGTACTTC. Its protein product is CASSLGSPTPYEQYF.

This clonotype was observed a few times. This chain's CDR3 is CASSQNRGTYGYTF. CDR3 in DNA: TGTGCCAGCAGTCAGAACAGGGGAACCTATGGCTACACCTTC. The chain employs TRBV7-2 and TRBJ1-2; TRBD1 matches at 7 bases. Germline trimming cut 6 bases from V and 4 bases from J; bases unmatched to any gene: 8. This CDR3 has 14 amino acids. Germline V gene data show CDR1 as SGHTA and CDR2 as FQGNSA. The whole variable domain, filled in from reference TRBV7-2 and TRBJ1-2, reads GAGVSQSPSNKVTEKGKDVELRCDPISGHTALYWYRQSLGQGLEFLIYFQGNSAPDKSGLPSDRFSAERTGGSVSTLTIQRTQQEDSAVYLCASSQNRGTYGYTFGSGTRLTVV.

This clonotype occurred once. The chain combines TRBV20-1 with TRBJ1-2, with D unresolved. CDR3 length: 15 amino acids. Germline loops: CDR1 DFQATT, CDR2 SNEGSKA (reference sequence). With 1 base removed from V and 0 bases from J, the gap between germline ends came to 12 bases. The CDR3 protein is CSARVTDESNYGYTF. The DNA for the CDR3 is TGCAGTGCTAGAGTAACGGACGAGTCTAACTATGGCTACACCTTC.

In nucleotides, the CDR3 is TGTGCCAGCAGCTTAGAACTCGACACCTCCACCGGGGAGCTGTTTTTT. Its translation: CASSLELDTSTGELFF. The gene calls are TRBV7-9 and TRBJ2-2; D ambiguous. Germline CDR1 is SEHNR and CDR2 is FQNEAQ (reference sequence). V was shortened by 1 base and J by 4 bases, with 13 bases between the two germline ends. This CDR3 has 16 residues. Using reference TRBV7-9 and TRBJ2-2 for the parts outside the CDR3, the full variable domain is DTGVSQNPRHKITKRGQNVTFRCDPISEHNRLYWYRQTLGQGPEFLTYFQNEAQLEKSRLLSDRFSAERPKGSFSTLEIQRTEQGDSAMYLCASSLELDTSTGELFFGEGSRLTVL.